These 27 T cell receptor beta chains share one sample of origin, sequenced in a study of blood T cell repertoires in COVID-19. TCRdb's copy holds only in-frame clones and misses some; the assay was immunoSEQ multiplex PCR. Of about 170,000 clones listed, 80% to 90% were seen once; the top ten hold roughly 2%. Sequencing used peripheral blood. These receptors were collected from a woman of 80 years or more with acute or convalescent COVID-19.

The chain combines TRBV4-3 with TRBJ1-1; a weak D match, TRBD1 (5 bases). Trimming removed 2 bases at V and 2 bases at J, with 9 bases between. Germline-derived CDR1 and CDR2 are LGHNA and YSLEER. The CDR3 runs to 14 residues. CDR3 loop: CASSQQTGNTEAFF. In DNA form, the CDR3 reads TGCGCCAGCAGCCAACAAACAGGAAACACTGAAGCTTTCTTT.

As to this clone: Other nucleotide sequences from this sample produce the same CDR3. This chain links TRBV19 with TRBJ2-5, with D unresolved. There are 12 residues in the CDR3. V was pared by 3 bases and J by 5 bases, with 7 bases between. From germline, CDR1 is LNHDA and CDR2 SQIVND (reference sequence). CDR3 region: CASSISQETQYF. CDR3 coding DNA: TGTGCCAGTAGTATCTCCCAGGAGACCCAGTACTTC.

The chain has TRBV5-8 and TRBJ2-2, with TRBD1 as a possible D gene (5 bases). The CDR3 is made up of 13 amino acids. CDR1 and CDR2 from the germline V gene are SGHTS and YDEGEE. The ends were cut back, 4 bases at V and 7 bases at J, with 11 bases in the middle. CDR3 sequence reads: CASSTRAGGELFF. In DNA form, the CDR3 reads TGTGCCAGCAGCACCAGGGCCGGCGGGGAGCTGTTTTTT.

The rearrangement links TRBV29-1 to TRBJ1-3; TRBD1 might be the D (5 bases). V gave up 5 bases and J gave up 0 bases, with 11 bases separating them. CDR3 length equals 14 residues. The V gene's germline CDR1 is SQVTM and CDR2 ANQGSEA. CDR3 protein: CSVWVDSSGNTIYF. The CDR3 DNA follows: TGCAGCGTTTGGGTCGACAGCTCTGGAAACACCATATATTTT.

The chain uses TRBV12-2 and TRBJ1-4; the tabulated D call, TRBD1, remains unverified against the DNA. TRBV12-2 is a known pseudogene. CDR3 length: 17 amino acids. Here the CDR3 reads CASRSSRDRYPNEKLFF. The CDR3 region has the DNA TGTGCAAGTCGCTCGTCCCGGGACAGGTACCCTAATGAAAAACTGTTTTTT.

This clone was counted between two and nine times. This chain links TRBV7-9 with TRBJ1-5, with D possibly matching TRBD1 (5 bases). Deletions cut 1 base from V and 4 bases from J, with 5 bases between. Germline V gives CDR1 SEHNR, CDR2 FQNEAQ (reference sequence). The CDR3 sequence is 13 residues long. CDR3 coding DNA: TGTGCCAGCAGCTTAGGACAGAATCAGCCCCAGCATTTT. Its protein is CASSLGQNQPQHF. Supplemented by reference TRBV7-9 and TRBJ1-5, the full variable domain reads DTGVSQNPRHKITKRGQNVTFRCDPISEHNRLYWYRQTLGQGPEFLTYFQNEAQLEKSRLLSDRFSAERPKGSFSTLEIQRTEQGDSAMYLCASSLGQNQPQHFGDGTRLSIL.

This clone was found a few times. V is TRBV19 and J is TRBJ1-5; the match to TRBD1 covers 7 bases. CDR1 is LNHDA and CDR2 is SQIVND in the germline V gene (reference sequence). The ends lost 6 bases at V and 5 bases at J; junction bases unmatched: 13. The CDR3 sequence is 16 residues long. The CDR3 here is CASRPGGIKIYQPQHF. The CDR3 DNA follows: TGTGCCAGTAGACCAGGGGGTATTAAGATATATCAGCCCCAGCATTTT.

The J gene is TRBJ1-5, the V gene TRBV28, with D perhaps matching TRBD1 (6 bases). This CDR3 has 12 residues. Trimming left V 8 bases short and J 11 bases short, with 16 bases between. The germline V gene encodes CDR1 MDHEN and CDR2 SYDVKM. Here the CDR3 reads CASGPGVRSQHF. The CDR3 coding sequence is TGTGCCAGCGGCCCAGGGGTGCGGTCCCAGCATTTT.

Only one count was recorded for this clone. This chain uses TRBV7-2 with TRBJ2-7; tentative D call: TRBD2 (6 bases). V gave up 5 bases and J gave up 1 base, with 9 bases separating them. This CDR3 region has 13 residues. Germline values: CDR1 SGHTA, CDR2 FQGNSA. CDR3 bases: TGTGCCAGCAGCCGCGGGATTTCCTACGAGCAGTACTTC. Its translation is CASSRGISYEQYF.

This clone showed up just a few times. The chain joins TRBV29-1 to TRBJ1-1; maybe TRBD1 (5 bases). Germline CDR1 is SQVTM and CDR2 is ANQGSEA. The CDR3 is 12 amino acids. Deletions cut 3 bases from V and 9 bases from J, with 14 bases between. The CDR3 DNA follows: TGCAGCGTTGATGTGACAGATAGGAAAGCTTTCTTT. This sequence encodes CSVDVTDRKAFF. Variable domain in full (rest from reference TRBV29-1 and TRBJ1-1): SAVISQKPSRDICQRGTSLTIQCQVDSQVTMMFWYRQQPGQSLTLIATANQGSEATYESGFVIDKFPISRPNLTFSTLTVSNMSPEDSSIYLCSVDVTDRKAFFGQGTRLTVV.

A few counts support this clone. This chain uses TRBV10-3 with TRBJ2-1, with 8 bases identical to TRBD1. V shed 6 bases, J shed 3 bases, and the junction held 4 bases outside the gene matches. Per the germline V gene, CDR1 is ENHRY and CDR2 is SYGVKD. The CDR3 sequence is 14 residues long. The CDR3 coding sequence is TGTGCCATCAGCCCGGGACAGGTCTACAATGAGCAGTTCTTC. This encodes CAISPGQVYNEQFF.

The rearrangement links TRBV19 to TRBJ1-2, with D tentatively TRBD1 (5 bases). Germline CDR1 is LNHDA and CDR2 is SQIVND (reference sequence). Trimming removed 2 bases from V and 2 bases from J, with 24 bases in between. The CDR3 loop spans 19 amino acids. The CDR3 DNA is TGTGCCAGTAGTATAAGACCCTGGCCGGGGCAGGCGGGAAACTATGGCTACACCTTC. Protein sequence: CASSIRPWPGQAGNYGYTF. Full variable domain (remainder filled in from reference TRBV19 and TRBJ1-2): DGGITQSPKYLFRKEGQNVTLSCEQNLNHDAMYWYRQDPGQGLRLIYYSQIVNDFQKGDIAEGYSVSREKKESFPLTVTSAQKNPTAFYLCASSIRPWPGQAGNYGYTFGSGTRLTVV.

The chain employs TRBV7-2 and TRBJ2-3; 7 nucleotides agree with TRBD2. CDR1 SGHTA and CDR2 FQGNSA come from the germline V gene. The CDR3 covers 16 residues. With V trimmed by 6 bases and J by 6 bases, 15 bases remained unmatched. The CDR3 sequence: CASSPGVAGPADTQYF. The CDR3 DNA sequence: TGTGCCAGCAGTCCCGGAGTAGCGGGCCCCGCGGATACGCAGTATTTT.

The DNA of the CDR3 is TGTGCCAGTACGGTGTCGAGTGGCTACACCTTC. This encodes CASTVSSGYTF. The V and J genes are TRBV2 and TRBJ1-2; no reliable D call. The CDR3 covers 11 residues. Germline V gives CDR1 SNHLY, CDR2 FYNNEI. Between the trimmed V and J ends, which lost 9 bases and 7 bases, there was a span of 12 bases.

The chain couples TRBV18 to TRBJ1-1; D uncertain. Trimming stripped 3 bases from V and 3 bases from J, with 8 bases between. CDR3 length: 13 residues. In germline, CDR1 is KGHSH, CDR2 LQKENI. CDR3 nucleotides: TGTGCCAGCTCACCGACGAGGGACACTGAAGCTTTCTTT. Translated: CASSPTRDTEAFF.

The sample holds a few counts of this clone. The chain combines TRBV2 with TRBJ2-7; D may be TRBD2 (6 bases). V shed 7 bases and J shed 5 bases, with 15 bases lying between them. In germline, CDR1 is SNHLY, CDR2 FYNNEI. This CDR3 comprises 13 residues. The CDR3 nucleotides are TGTGCCAGCACAAAGGAGGGAATCCACGAGCAGTACTTC. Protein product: CASTKEGIHEQYF.

The CDR3 is CASSLGASYNEQFF. The CDR3 bases are TGTGCCAGCAGCTTAGGGGCGTCCTACAATGAGCAGTTCTTC. The chain has TRBV7-8 and TRBJ2-1; D unresolved. Germline-derived CDR1 and CDR2 are SGHVS and FQNEAQ. The V and J ends lost 1 base and 1 base respectively, with 5 bases between them. The CDR3 loop spans 14 amino acids.

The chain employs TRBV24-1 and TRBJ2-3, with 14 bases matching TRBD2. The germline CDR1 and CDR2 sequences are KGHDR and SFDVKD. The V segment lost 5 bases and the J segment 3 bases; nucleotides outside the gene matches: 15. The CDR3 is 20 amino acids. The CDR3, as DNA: TGTGCCACCAGTGGCCCGGGGACTAGCGGGGGCCCCGGGAATACAGATACGCAGTATTTT. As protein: CATSGPGTSGGPGNTDTQYF.

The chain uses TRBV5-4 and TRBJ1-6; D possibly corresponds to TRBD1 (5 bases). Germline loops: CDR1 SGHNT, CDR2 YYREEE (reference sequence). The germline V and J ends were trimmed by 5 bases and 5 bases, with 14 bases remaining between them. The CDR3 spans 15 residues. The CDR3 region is CASRGGADNNSPLHF. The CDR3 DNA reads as TGTGCCAGCAGGGGCGGGGCAGATAATAATTCACCCCTCCACTTT.

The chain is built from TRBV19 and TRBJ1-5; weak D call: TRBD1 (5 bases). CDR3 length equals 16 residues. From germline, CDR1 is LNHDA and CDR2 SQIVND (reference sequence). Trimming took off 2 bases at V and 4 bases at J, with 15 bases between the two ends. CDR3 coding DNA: TGTGCCAGTAGTATATCGTCACCCGGGGGGAATCAGCCCCAGCATTTT. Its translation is CASSISSPGGNQPQHF.

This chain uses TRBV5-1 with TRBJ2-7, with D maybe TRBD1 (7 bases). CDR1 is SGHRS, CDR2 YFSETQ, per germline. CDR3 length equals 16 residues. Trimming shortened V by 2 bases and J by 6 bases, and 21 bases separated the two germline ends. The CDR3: CASSLSQGGRGAEQYF. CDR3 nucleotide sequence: TGCGCCAGCAGCTTAAGTCAGGGGGGCCGCGGGGCCGAGCAGTACTTC. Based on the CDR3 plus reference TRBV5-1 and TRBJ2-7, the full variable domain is KAGVTQTPRYLIKTRGQQVTLSCSPISGHRSVSWYQQTPGQGLQFLFEYFSETQRNKGNFPGRFSGRQFSNSRSEMNVSTLELGDSALYLCASSLSQGGRGAEQYFGPGTRLTVT.

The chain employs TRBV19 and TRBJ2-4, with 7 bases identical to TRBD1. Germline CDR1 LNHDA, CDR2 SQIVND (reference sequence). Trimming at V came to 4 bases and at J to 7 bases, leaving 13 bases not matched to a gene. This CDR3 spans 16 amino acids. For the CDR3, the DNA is TGTGCCAGTAGTACCCACTCCCGGGACAGAAGGAACATTCAGTACTTC. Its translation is CASSTHSRDRRNIQYF.

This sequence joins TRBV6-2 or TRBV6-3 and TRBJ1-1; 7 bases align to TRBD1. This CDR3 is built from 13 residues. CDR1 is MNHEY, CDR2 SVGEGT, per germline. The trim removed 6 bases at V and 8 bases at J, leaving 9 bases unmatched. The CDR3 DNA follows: TGTGCCAGCAGCCGTAACAGGGGTCGGGAAGCTTTCTTT. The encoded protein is CASSRNRGREAFF.

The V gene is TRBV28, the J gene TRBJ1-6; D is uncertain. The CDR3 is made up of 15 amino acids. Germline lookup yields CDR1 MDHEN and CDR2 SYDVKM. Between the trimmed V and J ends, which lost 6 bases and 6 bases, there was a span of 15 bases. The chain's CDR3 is CASRGEKGRNSPLHF. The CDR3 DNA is TGTGCCAGCAGGGGAGAAAAGGGCCGTAATTCACCCCTCCACTTT.

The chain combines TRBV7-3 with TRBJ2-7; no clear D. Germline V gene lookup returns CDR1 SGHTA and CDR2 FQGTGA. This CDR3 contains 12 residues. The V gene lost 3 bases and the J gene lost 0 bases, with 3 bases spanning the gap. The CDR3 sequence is CASSFISYEQYF. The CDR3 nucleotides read TGTGCCAGCAGCTTCATCTCCTACGAGCAGTACTTC.

The CDR3: CASSGRQGASVREQYF. The CDR3 nucleotides read TGTGCCAGCAGCGGTCGACAGGGTGCGAGTGTAAGGGAGCAGTACTTC. The rearrangement links TRBV9 to TRBJ2-7, with TRBD1 matching 7 bases. Germline V gives CDR1 SGDLS, CDR2 YYNGEE. CDR3 length: 16 amino acids. Trimming removed 3 bases from V and 7 bases from J; junction bases left unmatched: 16.

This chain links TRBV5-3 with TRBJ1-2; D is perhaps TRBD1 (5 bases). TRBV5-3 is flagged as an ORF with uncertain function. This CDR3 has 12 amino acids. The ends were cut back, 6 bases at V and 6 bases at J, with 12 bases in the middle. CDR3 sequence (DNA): TGTGCCAGAACCCGAAACAGGAATGGCTACACCTTC. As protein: CARTRNRNGYTF.